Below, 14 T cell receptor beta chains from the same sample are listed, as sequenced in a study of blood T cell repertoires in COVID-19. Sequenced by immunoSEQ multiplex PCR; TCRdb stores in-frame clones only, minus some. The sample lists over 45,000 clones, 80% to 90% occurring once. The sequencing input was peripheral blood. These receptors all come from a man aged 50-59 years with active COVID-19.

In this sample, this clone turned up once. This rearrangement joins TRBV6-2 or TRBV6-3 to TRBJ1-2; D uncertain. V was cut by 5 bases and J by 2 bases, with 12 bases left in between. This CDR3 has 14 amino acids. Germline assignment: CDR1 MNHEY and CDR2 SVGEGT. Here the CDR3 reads CASSRGGRNYGYTF. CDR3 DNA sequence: TGTGCCAGCAGTCGGGGAGGGCGAAACTATGGCTACACCTTC.

CDR3 DNA: TGTGCCAGCAGCCTGGGGACTAGGTATACGCAGTATTTT. It encodes CASSLGTRYTQYF. V gene TRBV7-2 combines with J gene TRBJ2-3; TRBD2 agrees at 8 bases. CDR3 length: 13 residues. From germline, CDR1 is SGHTA and CDR2 FQGNSA. Unmatched junction bases numbered 5, after V lost 5 bases and J lost 7 bases.

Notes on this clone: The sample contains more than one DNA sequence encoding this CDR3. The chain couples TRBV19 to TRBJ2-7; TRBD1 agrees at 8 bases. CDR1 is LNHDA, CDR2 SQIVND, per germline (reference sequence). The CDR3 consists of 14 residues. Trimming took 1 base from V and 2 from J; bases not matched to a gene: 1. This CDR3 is CASSIGTGPYEQYF. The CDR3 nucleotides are TGTGCCAGTAGTATAGGGACAGGGCCCTACGAGCAGTACTTC.

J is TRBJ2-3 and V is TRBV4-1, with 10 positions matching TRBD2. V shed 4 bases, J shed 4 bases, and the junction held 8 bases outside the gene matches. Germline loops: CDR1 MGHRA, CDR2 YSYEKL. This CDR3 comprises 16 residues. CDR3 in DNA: TGCGCCAGCAGCCCGACCGGGACTAGCGTCTCAGATACGCAGTATTTT. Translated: CASSPTGTSVSDTQYF.

The CDR3 DNA sequence: TGTGCCAGTAGTATATATGGGCAGGGCGGCACTGAAGCTTTCTTT. It is translated as CASSIYGQGGTEAFF. The rearrangement joins TRBV19 to TRBJ1-1, with D perhaps matching TRBD1 (5 bases). There are 15 residues in the CDR3. Germline loops: CDR1 LNHDA, CDR2 SQIVND (reference sequence). V lost 2 bases, J lost 4 bases, and 14 bases lay in between. The complete variable domain, with remaining parts taken from reference TRBV19 and TRBJ1-1, reads DGGITQSPKYLFRKEGQNVTLSCEQNLNHDAMYWYRQDPGQGLRLIYYSQIVNDFQKGDIAEGYSVSREKKESFPLTVTSAQKNPTAFYLCASSIYGQGGTEAFFGQGTRLTVV.

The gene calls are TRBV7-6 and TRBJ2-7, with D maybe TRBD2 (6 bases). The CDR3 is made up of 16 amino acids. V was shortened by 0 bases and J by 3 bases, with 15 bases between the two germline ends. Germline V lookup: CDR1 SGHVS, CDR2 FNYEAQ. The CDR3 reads CASSLASTGAYYEQYF. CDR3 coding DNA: TGTGCCAGCAGCTTAGCGTCGACGGGAGCTTACTACGAGCAGTACTTC.

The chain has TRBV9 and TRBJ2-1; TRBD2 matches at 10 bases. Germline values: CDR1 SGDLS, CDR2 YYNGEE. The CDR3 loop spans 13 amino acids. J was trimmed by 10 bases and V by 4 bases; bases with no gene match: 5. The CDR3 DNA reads TGTGCCAGCAGCAGCGGGGGGGCCCGGGAGCAGTTCTTC. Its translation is CASSSGGAREQFF.

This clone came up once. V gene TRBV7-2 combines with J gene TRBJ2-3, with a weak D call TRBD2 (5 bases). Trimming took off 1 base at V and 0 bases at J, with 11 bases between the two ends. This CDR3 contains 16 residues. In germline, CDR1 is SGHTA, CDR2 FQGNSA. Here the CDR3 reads CASSLVAHTSTDTQYF. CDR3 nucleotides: TGTGCCAGCAGCTTAGTAGCGCACACTAGCACAGATACGCAGTATTTT.

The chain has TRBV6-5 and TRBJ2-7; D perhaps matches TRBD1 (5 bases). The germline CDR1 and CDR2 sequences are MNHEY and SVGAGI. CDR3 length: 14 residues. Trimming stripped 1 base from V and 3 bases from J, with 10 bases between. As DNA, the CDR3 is TGTGCCAGCAGTTACTTAGGGGATATCTACGAGCAGTACTTC. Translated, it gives CASSYLGDIYEQYF.

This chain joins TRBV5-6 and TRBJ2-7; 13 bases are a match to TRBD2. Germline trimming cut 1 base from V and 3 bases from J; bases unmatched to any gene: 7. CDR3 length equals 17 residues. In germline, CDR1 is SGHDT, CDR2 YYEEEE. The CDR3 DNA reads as TGTGCCAGCAGCTTGTCGCTAGGACTAGCGGGAGACTACGAGCAGTACTTC. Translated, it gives CASSLSLGLAGDYEQYF.

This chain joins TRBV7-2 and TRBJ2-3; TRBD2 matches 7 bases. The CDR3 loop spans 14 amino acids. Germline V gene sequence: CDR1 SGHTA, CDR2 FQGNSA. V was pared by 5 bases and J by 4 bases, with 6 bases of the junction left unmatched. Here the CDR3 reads CASSGGVGSDTQYF. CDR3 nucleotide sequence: TGTGCCAGCAGCGGGGGGGTCGGGTCAGATACGCAGTATTTT. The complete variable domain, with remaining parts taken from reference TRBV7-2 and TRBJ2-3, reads GAGVSQSPSNKVTEKGKDVELRCDPISGHTALYWYRQSLGQGLEFLIYFQGNSAPDKSGLPSDRFSAERTGGSVSTLTIQRTQQEDSAVYLCASSGGVGSDTQYFGPGTRLTVL.

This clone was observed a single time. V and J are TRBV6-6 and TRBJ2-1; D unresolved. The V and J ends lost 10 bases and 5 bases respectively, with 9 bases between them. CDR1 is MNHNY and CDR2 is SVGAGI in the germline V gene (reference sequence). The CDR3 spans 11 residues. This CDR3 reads CATSSHNEQFF. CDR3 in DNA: TGTGCCACCAGCAGTCACAATGAGCAGTTCTTC.

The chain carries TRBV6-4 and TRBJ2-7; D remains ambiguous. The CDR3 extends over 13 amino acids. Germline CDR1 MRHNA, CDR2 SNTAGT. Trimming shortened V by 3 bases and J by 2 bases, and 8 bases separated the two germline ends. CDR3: CASSDGHPYEQYF. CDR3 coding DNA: TGTGCCAGCAGTGATGGGCACCCCTACGAGCAGTACTTC.

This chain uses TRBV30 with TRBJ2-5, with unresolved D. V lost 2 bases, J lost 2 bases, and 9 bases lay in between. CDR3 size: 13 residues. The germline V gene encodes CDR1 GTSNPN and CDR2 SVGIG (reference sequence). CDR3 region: CAWSTQAQETQYF. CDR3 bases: TGTGCCTGGAGTACCCAGGCTCAAGAGACCCAGTACTTC. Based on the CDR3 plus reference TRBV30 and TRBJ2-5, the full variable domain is SQTIHQWPATLVQPVGSPLSLECTVEGTSNPNLYWYRQAAGRGLQLLFYSVGIGQISSEVPQNLSASRPQDRQFILSSKKLLLSDSGFYLCAWSTQAQETQYFGPGTRLLVL.